The TCR beta chain under discussion was sequenced for a study of OX40 agonist ivuxolimab in advanced cancers. Study context: Treatment of patients was with ivuxolimab, an agonistic anti-OX40 (CD134) antibody.

This CDR3 contains 16 residues. Trimming removed 0 bases at V and 3 bases at J, with 15 bases between. The germline V gene encodes CDR1 SGHAT and CDR2 FQNNGV. Generated by immunoSEQ multiplex PCR, the TCRdb table keeps only in-frame clones and is missing some. This table holds more than 80,000 clones, about 91% found once. The chain links TRBV11-2 to TRBJ2-7, with D perhaps TRBD1 or TRBD2 (7 bases each). The specimen was CD4+ or CD8+ T cells sorted from blood, collected in a trial of the OX40 agonist ivuxolimab. This TCR derives from an adult with an advanced solid tumor such as melanoma, head and neck, liver or kidney cancer. CDR3 bases: TGTGCCAGCAGCTTAGAGGGCGGCAGGGGGGGCTACGAGCAGTACTTC. Its translation: CASSLEGGRGGYEQYF.